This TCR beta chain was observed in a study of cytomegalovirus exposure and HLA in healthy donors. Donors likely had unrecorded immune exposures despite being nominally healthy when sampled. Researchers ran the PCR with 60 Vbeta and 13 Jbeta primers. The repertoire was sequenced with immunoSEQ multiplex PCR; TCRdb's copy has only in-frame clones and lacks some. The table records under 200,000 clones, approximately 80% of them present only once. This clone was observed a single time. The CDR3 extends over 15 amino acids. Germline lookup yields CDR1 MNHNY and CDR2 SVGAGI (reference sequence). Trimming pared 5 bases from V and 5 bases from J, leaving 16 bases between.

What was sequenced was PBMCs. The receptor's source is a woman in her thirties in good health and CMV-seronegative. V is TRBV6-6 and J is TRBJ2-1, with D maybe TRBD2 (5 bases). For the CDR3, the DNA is TGTGCCAGCAGTCCCCCAGGACTCCAGAACAATGAGCAGTTCTTC. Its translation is CASSPPGLQNNEQFF.